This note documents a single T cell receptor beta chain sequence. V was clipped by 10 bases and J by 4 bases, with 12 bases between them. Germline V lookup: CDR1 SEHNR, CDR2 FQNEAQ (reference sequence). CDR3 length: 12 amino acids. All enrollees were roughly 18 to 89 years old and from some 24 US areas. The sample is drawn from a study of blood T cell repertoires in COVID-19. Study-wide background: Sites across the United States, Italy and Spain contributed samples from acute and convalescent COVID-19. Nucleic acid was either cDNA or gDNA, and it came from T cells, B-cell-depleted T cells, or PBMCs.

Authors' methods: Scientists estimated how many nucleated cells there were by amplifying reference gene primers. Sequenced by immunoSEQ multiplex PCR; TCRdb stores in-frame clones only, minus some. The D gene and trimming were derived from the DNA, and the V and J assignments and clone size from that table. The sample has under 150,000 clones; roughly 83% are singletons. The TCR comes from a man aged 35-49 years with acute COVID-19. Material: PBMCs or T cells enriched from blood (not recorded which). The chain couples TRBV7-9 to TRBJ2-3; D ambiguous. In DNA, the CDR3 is TGTGCCACCTCCTCTTTATCAGATACGCAGTATTTT. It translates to CATSSLSDTQYF.